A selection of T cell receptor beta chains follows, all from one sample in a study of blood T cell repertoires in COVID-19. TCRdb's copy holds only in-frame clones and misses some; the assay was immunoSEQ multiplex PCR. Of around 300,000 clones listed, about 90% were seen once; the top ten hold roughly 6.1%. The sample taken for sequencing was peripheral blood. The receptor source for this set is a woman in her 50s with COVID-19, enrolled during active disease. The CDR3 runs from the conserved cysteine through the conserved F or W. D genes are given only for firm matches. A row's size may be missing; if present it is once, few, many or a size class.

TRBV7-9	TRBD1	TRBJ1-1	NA	CASSIPQGANTEAFF	TGTGCCAGCAGCATCCCACAGGGGGCGAACACTGAAGCTTTCTTT
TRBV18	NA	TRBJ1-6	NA	CATRDSYNSPLHF	TGTGCCACCAGAGACAGCTATAATTCACCCCTCCACTTT
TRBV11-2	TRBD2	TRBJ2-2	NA	CASSHALLGLAVTGELFF	TGTGCCAGCAGCCACGCACTTCTAGGACTAGCGGTAACCGGGGAGCTGTTTTTT
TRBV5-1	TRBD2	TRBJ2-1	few	CASSYGGSSYNEQFF	TGCGCCAGCAGCTACGGGGGGAGCTCCTACAATGAGCAGTTCTTC
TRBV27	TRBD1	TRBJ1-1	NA	CASTQTGGITEAFF	TGTGCCAGCACTCAGACAGGGGGCATCACTGAAGCTTTCTTT
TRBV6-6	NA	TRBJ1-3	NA	CASSFSPQGSGNTIYF	TGTGCCAGCAGTTTTTCTCCCCAGGGGTCTGGAAACACCATATATTTT
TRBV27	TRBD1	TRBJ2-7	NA	CASSFPPGQGNEQYF	TGTGCCAGCAGTTTCCCACCGGGACAGGGGAACGAGCAGTACTTC
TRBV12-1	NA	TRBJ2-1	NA	CASSFGLAGKYEQFF	TGTGCCAGCAGCTTTGGTCTAGCGGGAAAGTATGAGCAGTTCTTC
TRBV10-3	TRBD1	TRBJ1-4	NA	CAISDKPGTGGKGRTFEKLFF	TGTGCCATCAGTGACAAACCCGGGACAGGGGGCAAAGGCCGAACCTTTGAAAAACTGTTTTTT
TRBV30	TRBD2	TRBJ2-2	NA	CAWRGGSGTGELFF	TGTGCCTGGAGGGGCGGGAGTGGCACCGGGGAGCTGTTTTTT
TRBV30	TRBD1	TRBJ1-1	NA	CAWRPGTGVNTEAFF	TGTGCCTGGAGGCCCGGGACAGGGGTGAACACTGAAGCTTTCTTT
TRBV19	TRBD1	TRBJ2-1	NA	CASSISGTEYNEQFF	TGTGCCAGTAGTATATCCGGGACAGAATACAATGAGCAGTTCTTC
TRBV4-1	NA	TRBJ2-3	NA	CASSQGLATATDTQYF	TGCGCCAGCAGCCAAGGGCTAGCCACCGCGACAGATACGCAGTATTTT
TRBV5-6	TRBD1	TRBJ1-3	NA	CASTSRGSGNTIYF	TGTGCCAGCACCAGCAGGGGGTCCGGAAACACCATATATTTT
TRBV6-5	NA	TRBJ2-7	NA	CASSRLRDEQYF	TGTGCCAGCAGTCGGTTGCGCGACGAGCAGTACTTC
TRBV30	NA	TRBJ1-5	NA	CAWSRAFGQPQHF	TGTGCCTGGAGTAGAGCGTTTGGACAGCCCCAGCATTTT
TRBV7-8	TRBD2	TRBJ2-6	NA	CASSSLPRRASGKTGANVLTF	TGTGCCAGCAGCTCCCTACCTAGAAGGGCTAGCGGGAAGACTGGGGCCAACGTCCTGACTTTC
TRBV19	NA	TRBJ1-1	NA	CATGSGHTEAFF	TGTGCCACTGGGAGTGGTCACACTGAAGCTTTCTTT
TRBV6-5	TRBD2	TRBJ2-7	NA	CASSPHSGSLFEQYF	TGTGCCAGCAGTCCTCATAGCGGGAGTCTCTTCGAGCAGTACTTC
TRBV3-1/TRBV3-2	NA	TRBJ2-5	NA	CASSPREETQYF	TGTGCCAGCAGCCCGAGAGAAGAGACCCAGTACTTC
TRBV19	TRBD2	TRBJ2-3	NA	CASSRTSGPSTDTQYF	TGTGCCAGTAGTCGGACTAGCGGGCCGAGCACAGATACGCAGTATTTT
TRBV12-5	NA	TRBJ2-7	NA	CASGFSSGVGEQYF	TGTGCTAGTGGTTTTAGTTCAGGGGTGGGCGAGCAGTACTTC
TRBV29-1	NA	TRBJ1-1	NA	CSVENAKTGLSTEAFF	TGCAGCGTTGAGAACGCTAAAACAGGGTTGAGCACTGAAGCTTTCTTT
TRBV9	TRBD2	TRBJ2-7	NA	CASSVGEGYEQYF	TGTGCCAGCAGCGTAGGGGAGGGCTACGAGCAGTACTTC
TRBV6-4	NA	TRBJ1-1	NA	CASRSRGSTEAFF	TGTGCCAGCAGGAGTAGGGGGTCCACTGAAGCTTTCTTT
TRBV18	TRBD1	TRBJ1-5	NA	CASSPDRVSNQPQHF	TGTGCCAGCTCCCCAGACAGGGTATCCAATCAGCCCCAGCATTTT
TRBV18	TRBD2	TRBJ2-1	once	CASSPSGLAGVGEQFF	TGTGCCAGCTCACCCTCGGGACTAGCGGGAGTAGGGGAGCAGTTCTTC
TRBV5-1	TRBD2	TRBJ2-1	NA	CASSLLAGGGNEQFF	TGCGCCAGCAGCTTGCTAGCGGGAGGGGGCAATGAGCAGTTCTTC
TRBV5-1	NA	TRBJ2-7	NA	CASSSSGTPQFYEQYF	TGCGCCAGCAGCTCGTCCGGGACACCACAATTCTACGAGCAGTACTTC
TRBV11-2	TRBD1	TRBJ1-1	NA	CASSYKTGASPMNTEAFF	TGTGCCAGCAGCTACAAGACAGGGGCGTCCCCGATGAACACTGAAGCTTTCTTT
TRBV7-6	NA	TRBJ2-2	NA	CASSLGYGKNTGELFF	TGTGCCAGCAGCTTAGGATACGGGAAAAACACCGGGGAGCTGTTTTTT
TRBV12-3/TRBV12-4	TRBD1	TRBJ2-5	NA	CASSGTGRETQYF	TGTGCCAGCAGTGGGACAGGGCGAGAGACCCAGTACTTC
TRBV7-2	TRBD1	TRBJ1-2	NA	CASSINSRGVMGYTF	TGTGCCAGCAGCATTAACTCCAGGGGGGTAATGGGCTACACCTTC
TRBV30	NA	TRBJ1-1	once	CAWRESGPTEAFF	TGTGCCTGGAGAGAATCTGGGCCCACTGAAGCTTTCTTT
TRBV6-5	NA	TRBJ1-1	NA	CASFFQGDTEAFF	TGTGCCAGCTTCTTTCAGGGTGACACTGAAGCTTTCTTT
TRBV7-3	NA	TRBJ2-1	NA	CASSLTASATYNEQFF	TGTGCCAGCAGCTTAACCGCTAGCGCCACCTACAATGAGCAGTTCTTC
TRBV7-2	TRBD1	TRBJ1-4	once	CASSLGQVPNEKLFF	TGTGCCAGCAGCCTTGGACAGGTGCCTAATGAAAAACTGTTTTTT
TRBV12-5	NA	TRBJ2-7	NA	CASGLVASEQYF	TGTGCTAGTGGTTTGGTTGCGAGCGAGCAGTACTTC
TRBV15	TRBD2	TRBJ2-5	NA	CATSEVAGGETQYF	TGTGCCACCAGCGAGGTAGCGGGAGGCGAGACCCAGTACTTC
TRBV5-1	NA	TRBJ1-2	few	CASSLEQVRYGYTF	TGCGCCAGCAGCTTGGAACAGGTTCGGTATGGCTACACCTTC
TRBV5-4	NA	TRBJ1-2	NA	CASTNSGEGSNYGYTF	TGTGCCAGCACTAACTCGGGAGAGGGGTCTAACTATGGCTACACCTTC
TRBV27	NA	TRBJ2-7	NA	CASSLEGGATYEQYF	TGTGCCAGCAGTTTAGAGGGCGGGGCAACCTACGAGCAGTACTTC
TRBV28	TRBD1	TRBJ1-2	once	CASSNRGLPVTYGYTF	TGTGCCAGCAGCAACAGGGGCCTTCCGGTTACTTATGGCTACACCTTC